The present TCR beta chain was sequenced within a study of T cell responses to AZD1222 COVID-19 vaccine. Study results and limitations: White British donors predominated, females outnumbered males, and clonal diversity was possibly underestimated.

The protocol was immunoSEQ multiplex PCR, while the TCRdb copy is restricted to in-frame clones and leaves out a portion. Of roughly 97,000 clones in the sample, over 75% were seen once. V was pared by 6 bases and J by 3 bases, with 6 bases between. The CDR3 spans 11 residues. Concerning this clone itself: Its matching antigen is unknown.

The source was peripheral blood, collected on day 0 of AZD1222 vaccination. J is TRBJ2-7 and V is TRBV12-3 or TRBV12-4, with D unresolved. This receptor was taken from an adult in good health. The CDR3, as DNA: TGTGCCAGCAGCCAGAGCTACGAGCAGTACTTC. Its protein product is CASSQSYEQYF.